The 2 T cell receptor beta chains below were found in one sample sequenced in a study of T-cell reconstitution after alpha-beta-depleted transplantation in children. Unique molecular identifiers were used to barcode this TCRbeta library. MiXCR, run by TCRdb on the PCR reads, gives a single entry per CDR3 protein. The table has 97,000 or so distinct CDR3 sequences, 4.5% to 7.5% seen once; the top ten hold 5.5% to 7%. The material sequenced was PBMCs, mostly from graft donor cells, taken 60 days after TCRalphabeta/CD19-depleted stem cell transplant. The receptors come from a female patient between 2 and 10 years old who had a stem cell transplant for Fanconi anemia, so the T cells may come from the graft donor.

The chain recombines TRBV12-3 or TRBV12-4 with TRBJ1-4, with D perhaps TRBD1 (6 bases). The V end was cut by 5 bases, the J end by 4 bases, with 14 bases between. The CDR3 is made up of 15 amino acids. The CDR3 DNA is TGTGCCAGCAGTCTACAGGGCCCCCTTAATGAAAAACTGTTTTTT. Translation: CASSLQGPLNEKLFF.

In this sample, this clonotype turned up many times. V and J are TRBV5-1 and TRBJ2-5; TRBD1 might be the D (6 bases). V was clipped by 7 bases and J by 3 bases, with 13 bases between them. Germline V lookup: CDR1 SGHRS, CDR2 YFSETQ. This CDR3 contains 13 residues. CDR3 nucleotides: TGCGCCAGCGGGGTACAGGGAGAAGAGACCCAGTACTTC. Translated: CASGVQGEETQYF.